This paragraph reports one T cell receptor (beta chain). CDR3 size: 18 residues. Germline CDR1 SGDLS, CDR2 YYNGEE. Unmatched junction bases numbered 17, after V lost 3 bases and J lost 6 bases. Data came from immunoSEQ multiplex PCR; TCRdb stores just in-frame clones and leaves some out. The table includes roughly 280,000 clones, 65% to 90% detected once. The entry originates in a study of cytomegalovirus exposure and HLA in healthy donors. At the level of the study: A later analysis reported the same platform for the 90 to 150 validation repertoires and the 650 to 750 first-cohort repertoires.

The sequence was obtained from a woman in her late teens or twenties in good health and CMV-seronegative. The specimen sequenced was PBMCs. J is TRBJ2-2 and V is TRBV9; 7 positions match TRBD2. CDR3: CASSAPPREKGSAGELFF. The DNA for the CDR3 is TGTGCCAGCAGCGCCCCCCCGCGGGAGAAAGGTTCGGCCGGGGAGCTGTTTTTT.